This entry is about one T cell receptor beta chain. Its specificity is unknown. The repertoire was sequenced with immunoSEQ multiplex PCR; TCRdb's copy has only in-frame clones and lacks some. Of about 27,000 clones in the sample, 90% were seen once. These data belong to a study of T cells in localized non-small cell lung cancer. Findings and caveats of the study: There was higher T cell clonality in uninvolved adjacent lung than in tumor, and it was highest there. In adjacent lung, a median approximately 60 of the top 100 tumor clones were found.

The ends were cut back, 5 bases at V and 5 bases at J, with 15 bases in the middle. This CDR3 is 14 amino acids long. Germline-derived CDR1 and CDR2 are MNHEY and SVGAGI. This chain uses TRBV6-5 with TRBJ1-1; tentatively, D is TRBD1 (5 bases). This receptor was taken from a woman between 40 and 69 years old with stage I lung adenocarcinoma. Sample: peripheral blood, taken before any cancer treatment. CDR3 in DNA: TGTGCCAGCAGTCTAGACAGCGCACTAACTGAAGCTTTCTTT. Its translation: CASSLDSALTEAFF.